This T cell receptor (beta chain) was captured by sequencing in a study of blood T cell repertoires in COVID-19. This clone has only one observation. Here immunoSEQ multiplex PCR was the method, and the copy in TCRdb shows in-frame clones only, minus some. The table has around 300,000 clones, 90% seen once. Sequencing was performed on peripheral blood. The sequence was collected from a woman under 40 with COVID-19, enrolled during active disease.

The CDR3 sequence: CASSLSGRTDTQYF. Here the CDR3 DNA reads TGTGCCAGCAGCTTAAGCGGGAGAACAGATACGCAGTATTTT. V and J are TRBV7-9 and TRBJ2-3, with 8 bases that match TRBD2. With 2 bases clipped from V and 3 bases from J, the junction kept 1 base outside the gene matches. The length of the CDR3 is 14 residues. Germline V CDR1 and CDR2: SEHNR, FQNEAQ (reference sequence).